This is a list of T cell receptor beta chains from one sample in a study of T cell changes during pregnancy in multiple sclerosis. Generated by immunoSEQ multiplex PCR, the TCRdb table keeps only in-frame clones and is missing some. In the table there are 69,000 or so clones, roughly 93% of which are singletons. The sample here was peripheral blood, taken in the third trimester of pregnancy. The receptors stem from a female donor with multiple sclerosis, enrolled in a pregnancy study. Both conserved end residues are part of each CDR3. The D gene is left open where the match is weak. Some rows mark clone size as missing; the rest say once, few, many or name a class of expanded clone.

V gene: TRBV6-5; clone size: .; J gene: TRBJ1-6; D gene: .; CDR3 protein: CASSYSRYNHNSPLHF; CDR3 DNA: TGTGCCAGCAGTTACTCCCGGTATAATCATAATTCACCCCTCCACTTT
V gene: TRBV25-1; clone size: .; J gene: TRBJ1-2; D gene: .; CDR3 protein: CASTVGNGYGYTF; CDR3 DNA: TGTGCCAGCACTGTCGGTAACGGTTATGGCTACACCTTC
V gene: TRBV27; clone size: .; J gene: TRBJ1-1; D gene: TRBD1; CDR3 protein: CASSLSPGGYTEAFF; CDR3 DNA: TGTGCCAGCAGTTTATCGCCAGGGGGGTACACTGAAGCTTTCTTT
V gene: TRBV7-8; clone size: once; J gene: TRBJ1-1; D gene: TRBD1; CDR3 protein: CASSYYRGMNTEAFF; CDR3 DNA: TGTGCCAGCAGCTACTACAGGGGTATGAACACTGAAGCTTTCTTT
V gene: TRBV7-3; clone size: once; J gene: TRBJ2-7; D gene: .; CDR3 protein: CASSLWGGSYEQYF; CDR3 DNA: TGTGCCAGCAGCTTATGGGGCGGTTCCTACGAGCAGTACTTC
V gene: TRBV28; clone size: .; J gene: TRBJ1-5; D gene: .; CDR3 protein: CASSGGHPNQPQHF; CDR3 DNA: TGTGCCAGCTCCGGGGGGCATCCTAATCAGCCCCAGCATTTT
V gene: TRBV14; clone size: .; J gene: TRBJ2-7; D gene: .; CDR3 protein: CASSQAVAGYYEQYF; CDR3 DNA: TGTGCCAGCAGCCAAGCTGTGGCAGGGTACTACGAGCAGTACTTC
V gene: TRBV7-2; clone size: .; J gene: TRBJ2-1; D gene: .; CDR3 protein: CASSPSYWGGEQFF; CDR3 DNA: TGTGCCAGCAGCCCCTCGTACTGGGGAGGTGAGCAGTTCTTC
V gene: TRBV16; clone size: once; J gene: TRBJ2-7; D gene: TRBD1; CDR3 protein: CASSQWTGISYEQYF; CDR3 DNA: TGTGCCAGCAGCCAATGGACAGGGATCTCCTACGAGCAGTACTTC
V gene: TRBV11-2; clone size: .; J gene: TRBJ2-2; D gene: .; CDR3 protein: CASSFTGTGELFF; CDR3 DNA: TGTGCCAGCAGCTTTACAGGGACCGGGGAGCTGTTTTTT
V gene: TRBV7-8; clone size: .; J gene: TRBJ1-3; D gene: .; CDR3 protein: CASSLVRGQSNSGNTIYF; CDR3 DNA: TGTGCCAGCAGCTTAGTCAGAGGGCAGTCGAACTCTGGAAACACCATATATTTT
V gene: TRBV6-6; clone size: .; J gene: TRBJ2-5; D gene: TRBD2; CDR3 protein: CASSYGRGGPETQYF; CDR3 DNA: TGTGCCAGCAGTTACGGACGCGGGGGGCCAGAGACCCAGTACTTC
V gene: TRBV9; clone size: .; J gene: TRBJ2-6; D gene: TRBD1; CDR3 protein: CASSSWDRGGSNVLTF; CDR3 DNA: TGTGCCAGCAGCTCCTGGGACAGGGGCGGCTCCAACGTCCTGACTTTC
V gene: TRBV6-4; clone size: .; J gene: TRBJ2-3; D gene: TRBD2; CDR3 protein: CASSPQTSGGTDTQYF; CDR3 DNA: TGTGCCAGCAGTCCACAGACTAGCGGGGGCACAGATACGCAGTATTTT
V gene: TRBV21-1; clone size: .; J gene: TRBJ1-1; D gene: .; CDR3 protein: CASSTGQETNTEAFF; CDR3 DNA: TGTGCCAGCAGCACTGGACAGGAAACGAACACTGAAGCTTTCTTT
V gene: TRBV5-1; clone size: .; J gene: TRBJ2-2; D gene: .; CDR3 protein: CASSRGDRNTGELFF; CDR3 DNA: TGCGCCAGCAGCCGCGGAGACCGTAACACCGGGGAGCTGTTTTTT
V gene: TRBV5-6; clone size: .; J gene: TRBJ2-5; D gene: .; CDR3 protein: CASTKWALSETQYF; CDR3 DNA: TGTGCCAGCACCAAATGGGCCCTGTCGGAGACCCAGTACTTC
V gene: TRBV4-3; clone size: .; J gene: TRBJ2-3; D gene: .; CDR3 protein: CASSQDRSTDTQYF; CDR3 DNA: TGCGCCAGCAGCCAAGATAGATCGACAGATACGCAGTATTTT
V gene: TRBV7-6; clone size: .; J gene: TRBJ2-1; D gene: TRBD2; CDR3 protein: CASSFTPSGGEYNEQFF; CDR3 DNA: TGTGCCAGCAGCTTCACCCCCAGCGGGGGGGAGTACAATGAGCAGTTCTTC
V gene: TRBV5-6; clone size: .; J gene: TRBJ1-5; D gene: .; CDR3 protein: CASRRGGSNQPQHF; CDR3 DNA: TGTGCCAGCAGGCGCGGAGGTAGCAATCAGCCCCAGCATTTT
V gene: TRBV7-9; clone size: .; J gene: TRBJ1-2; D gene: .; CDR3 protein: CASSLHRPTLANYGYTF; CDR3 DNA: TGTGCCAGCAGCTTACACAGGCCGACTTTAGCTAACTATGGCTACACCTTC
V gene: TRBV5-8; clone size: .; J gene: TRBJ2-5; D gene: TRBD1; CDR3 protein: CASSSGTGGETQYF; CDR3 DNA: TGTGCCAGCAGCTCCGGGACAGGGGGAGAGACCCAGTACTTC
V gene: TRBV5-4; clone size: .; J gene: TRBJ2-7; D gene: .; CDR3 protein: CASSGGGRSSYEQYF; CDR3 DNA: TGTGCCAGCAGCGGGGGGGGGCGGAGCTCCTACGAGCAGTACTTC
V gene: TRBV2; clone size: .; J gene: TRBJ2-5; D gene: TRBD1; CDR3 protein: CASIDQGAGETQYF; CDR3 DNA: TGTGCCAGCATAGATCAGGGGGCTGGAGAGACCCAGTACTTC
V gene: TRBV27; clone size: .; J gene: TRBJ1-2; D gene: .; CDR3 protein: CASSLRGPWVRDGYTF; CDR3 DNA: TGTGCCAGCAGTTTAAGAGGGCCTTGGGTCCGTGACGGCTACACCTTC
V gene: TRBV10-3; clone size: .; J gene: TRBJ1-5; D gene: .; CDR3 protein: CAIGQDSNQPQHF; CDR3 DNA: TGTGCCATCGGGCAGGATAGCAATCAGCCCCAGCATTTT
V gene: TRBV7-9; clone size: .; J gene: TRBJ1-5; D gene: .; CDR3 protein: CASKGESNQPQHF; CDR3 DNA: TGTGCCAGCAAAGGGGAAAGCAATCAGCCCCAGCATTTT
V gene: TRBV2; clone size: .; J gene: TRBJ1-6; D gene: TRBD1; CDR3 protein: CASRGLTGNNSPLHF; CDR3 DNA: TGTGCCAGCAGAGGTTTGACAGGGAATAATTCACCCCTCCACTTT
V gene: TRBV2; clone size: .; J gene: TRBJ1-2; D gene: TRBD1; CDR3 protein: CASRDRDYGYTF; CDR3 DNA: TGTGCCAGCAGGGACAGGGATTATGGCTACACCTTC
V gene: TRBV27; clone size: .; J gene: TRBJ2-7; D gene: .; CDR3 protein: CASSQTYQGYEQYF; CDR3 DNA: TGTGCCAGCAGCCAAACATATCAGGGGTACGAGCAGTACTTC
V gene: TRBV5-6; clone size: .; J gene: TRBJ2-7; D gene: .; CDR3 protein: CASSWFGPYEQYF; CDR3 DNA: TGTGCCAGCAGCTGGTTTGGCCCATACGAGCAGTACTTC